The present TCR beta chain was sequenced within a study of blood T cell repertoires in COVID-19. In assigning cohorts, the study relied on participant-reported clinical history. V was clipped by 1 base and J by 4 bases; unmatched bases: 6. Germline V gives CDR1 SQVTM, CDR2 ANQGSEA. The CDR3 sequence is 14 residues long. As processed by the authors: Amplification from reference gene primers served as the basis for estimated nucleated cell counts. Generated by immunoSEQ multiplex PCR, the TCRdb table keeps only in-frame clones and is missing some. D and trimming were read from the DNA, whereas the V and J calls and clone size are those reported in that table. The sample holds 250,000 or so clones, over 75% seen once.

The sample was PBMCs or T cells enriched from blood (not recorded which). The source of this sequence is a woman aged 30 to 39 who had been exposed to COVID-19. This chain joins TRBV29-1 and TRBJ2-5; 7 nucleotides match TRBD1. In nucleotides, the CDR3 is TGCAGCGTTGAAGGGCAGGGGGTCGGAGAGACCCAGTACTTC. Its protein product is CSVEGQGVGETQYF.